The clone carrying this TCR beta chain has only a few counts. What it binds is not known. Staff drew around 10 milliliters of peripheral blood from each donor. These data come from a study of blood T cells in healthy people across ages. Findings and caveats of the study: Relative to aged donors, long-lived donors carried more naive CD4+ cells and displayed higher diversity.

A sample-barcoded 5' primer and a J-beta primer mix were used in a second PCR of roughly 7 to 11 cycles. Via MiXCR, TCRdb re-called the 5' RACE reads, giving one row per CDR3 protein. The sample consists of roughly 680,000 distinct CDR3 sequences, approximately 49% of them appearing once. The CDR3 covers 18 residues. Germline lookup yields CDR1 SGHRS and CDR2 YFSETQ. J gave up 1 base and V 0 bases, and 8 bases lay outside the gene matches. The rearrangement joins TRBV5-1 to TRBJ2-2, with 8 bases matching TRBD2. This clonotype was sampled from a woman in her fifties or sixties in good health. The sequencing input was blood. The CDR3 DNA reads as TGCGCCAGCAGCTTGGTAAGCCGTAGCGGGAAGAACACCGGGGAGCTGTTTTTT. This sequence encodes CASSLVSRSGKNTGELFF.